This T cell receptor (beta chain) comes out of a study of blood T cell repertoires in COVID-19. The table came from immunoSEQ multiplex PCR; TCRdb's copy has only in-frame clones and leaves some out. The table has roughly 170,000 clones, approximately 78% seen once. The CDR3 runs to 12 residues. The V gene's germline CDR1 is DFQATT and CDR2 SNEGSKA (reference sequence). V lost 3 bases and J 5 bases, leaving 8 bases between the germline ends. This clone was counted once. At the DNA level, this CDR3 is encoded by other sequences in the same sample as well. This TCR derives from a woman aged 50 to 60 who had recovered from COVID-19. The chain employs TRBV20-1 and TRBJ1-5; D remains unclear. Sequencing used PBMCs or T cells enriched from blood (not recorded which). CDR3 bases: TGCAGTGCTAGTAGCGGGGATCAGCCCCAGCATTTT. It is translated as CSASSGDQPQHF.